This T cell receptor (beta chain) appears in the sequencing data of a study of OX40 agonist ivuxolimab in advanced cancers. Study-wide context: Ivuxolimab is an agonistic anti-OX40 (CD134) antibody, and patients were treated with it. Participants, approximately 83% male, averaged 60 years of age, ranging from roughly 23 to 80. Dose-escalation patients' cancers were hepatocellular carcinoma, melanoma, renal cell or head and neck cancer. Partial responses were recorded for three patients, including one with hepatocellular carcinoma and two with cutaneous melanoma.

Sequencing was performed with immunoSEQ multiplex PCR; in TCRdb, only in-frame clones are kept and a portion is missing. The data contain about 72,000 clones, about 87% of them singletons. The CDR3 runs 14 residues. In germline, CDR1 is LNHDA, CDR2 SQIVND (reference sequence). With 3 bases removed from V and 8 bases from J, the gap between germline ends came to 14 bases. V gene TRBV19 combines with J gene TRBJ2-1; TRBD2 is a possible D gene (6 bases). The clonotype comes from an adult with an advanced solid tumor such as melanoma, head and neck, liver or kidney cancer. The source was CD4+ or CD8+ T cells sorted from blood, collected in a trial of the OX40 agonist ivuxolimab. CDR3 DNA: TGTGCCAGTAGTATGGGGGGTCGAGCCGATGAGCAGTTCTTC. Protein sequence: CASSMGGRADEQFF.